What follows are 8 T cell receptor beta chains derived from one specimen sequenced in a study of tumor and adjacent non-tumor tissue in lung cancer. RNA was extracted from bulk tissue without any cell sorting. The library came from three nested PCR rounds adapted from ARM-PCR protocols. Via MiXCR, TCRdb re-called the multiplex PCR reads, giving one row per CDR3 protein. Counted here are around 70,000 distinct CDR3 sequences, about 80% occurring once; the ten biggest clones make up 28%. Sequenced sample: lung tumor tissue. The receptors derive from a man in his sixties with non-small cell lung cancer.

To note about this clonotype: A read error is likely, as this CDR3 ends without the conserved phenylalanine or tryptophan. The DNA is omitted, as the CDR3 cannot be located on it reliably, and the CDR3 follows TCRdb's listing. The chain carries TRBV29-1 and TRBJ2-5. The CDR3 region is 13 residues in length, termini included. Per germline, CDR1 SQVTM and CDR2 ANQGSEA. Here the CDR3 reads CSAPFYTQETQYL.

This chain joins TRBV20-1 and TRBJ2-2, with D unresolved. Germline V gene data show CDR1 as DFQATT and CDR2 as SNEGSKA (reference sequence). V was pared by 7 bases and J by 1 base, with 16 bases between. The CDR3 extends over 15 amino acids. Written as DNA, the CDR3 is TGCAGTGATAGGGAATGGTCGCGGAACACCGGGGAGCTGTTTTTT. It translates to CSDREWSRNTGELFF.

To note about this clonotype: The conserved phenylalanine or tryptophan normally closing the CDR3 is absent here, so this likely arose from a read error. No DNA is shown, since the ends of the CDR3 on it are uncertain; the CDR3 is the one TCRdb lists. The chain joins TRBV5-4 to TRBJ2-5; the table's D call, TRBD1, was not checked against the DNA. The germline gives CDR1 SGHNT, CDR2 YYREEE (reference sequence). Termini included, the CDR3 measures 13 amino acids. CDR3 in amino acids: CASSPDREETKYV.

This clonotype was counted a few times. A much more abundant neighbour one base away suggests this may be a read error. The chain recombines TRBV28 with TRBJ1-5; 9 bases are a match to TRBD1. The CDR3 is 14 residues long. Germline lookup yields CDR1 MDHEN and CDR2 SYDVKM. V lost 11 bases and J lost 4; bases outside the gene matches: 9. CDR3 nucleotide sequence: TGTGCCTGCATAGGGACAGGGAGGAATCAGCCCCAGCATTTT. Amino acids: CACIGTGRNQPQHF.

As regards this clonotype: This may be a read error: a much more frequent sequence differs by one nucleotide. The CDR3 loop is CASIGRGTSGRGNIQYF. The CDR3 coding sequence is TGTGCCAGCATCGGCCGCGGGACTAGCGGGAGGGGAAACATTCAGTACTTC. The J gene is TRBJ2-4, the V gene TRBV13; 16 bases align to TRBD2. This CDR3 has 17 residues. V shed 7 bases, J shed 6 bases, and the junction held 9 bases outside the gene matches. Germline V lookup: CDR1 PRHDT, CDR2 FYEKMQ (reference sequence).

V and J are TRBV7-9 and TRBJ2-7, with 10 bases aligning to TRBD2. J gave up 11 bases and V 5 bases, and 9 bases lay outside the gene matches. CDR3 length equals 13 residues. Germline CDR1 and CDR2: SEHNR and FQNEAQ (reference sequence). The CDR3, as DNA: TGTGCCAGCAGCAAACTAGCGGGGTACAAGAAGTACTTC. Its protein product is CASSKLAGYKKYF.

With regard to this clonotype: The conserved final phenylalanine or tryptophan is absent from the CDR3, which likely points to a read error. The V call is TRBV11-1, the J call TRBJ2-6, with D uncertain. Germline V gene data show CDR1 as SGHAT and CDR2 as FQDESV (reference sequence). Trimming shortened V by 1 base and J by 12 bases, and 10 bases separated the two germline ends. The CDR3 totals 13 residues. The CDR3 region has the DNA TGTGCCAGCAGCTTAGAGACTCGAGCCGTCCTGACTATG. As protein: CASSLETRAVLTM.

Turning to this clonotype: A much larger clone differs by one base, so this may be a read error. The V and J genes are TRBV28 and TRBJ2-5, with D perhaps TRBD1 (6 bases). CDR3 length equals 15 residues. Per germline, CDR1 MDHEN and CDR2 SYDVKM. The CDR3 reads CTSRVRVTGGETQYF. The DNA of the CDR3 is TGTACCAGCAGGGTTCGGGTGACAGGAGGAGAGACCCAGTACTTC.